This is a list of T cell receptor beta chains from one sample in a study of cytomegalovirus exposure and HLA in healthy donors. Here immunoSEQ multiplex PCR was the method, and the copy in TCRdb shows in-frame clones only, minus some. The sample lists about 50,000 clones, less than 85% occurring once. The source material was PBMCs. The receptors were sampled from a man aged 25-40 years in good health and CMV-seropositive. Both conserved end residues are part of each CDR3. Each record gives: clone size, J gene, V gene, D gene, CDR3 DNA, CDR3 protein. The D gene is left open where the match is weak. Where a row states a size, it is once, few, many or the class of an expanded clone; other rows omit it.

size: NA; J: TRBJ1-5; V: TRBV6-5; D: TRBD1; DNA: TGTGCCAGCAGCCCAAAGACAGGGGAGGGACCCCAGCATTTT; CDR3: CASSPKTGEGPQHF
size: NA; J: TRBJ2-1; V: TRBV7-9; D: NA; DNA: TGTGCCAGCAGCGTGGTCCGTAGCTCCTACAATGAGCAGTTCTTC; CDR3: CASSVVRSSYNEQFF
size: NA; J: TRBJ1-6; V: TRBV4-1; D: TRBD1; DNA: TGCGCCAGCAGACCGGGACAGAATAATTCACCCCTCCACTTT; CDR3: CASRPGQNNSPLHF
size: NA; J: TRBJ1-2; V: TRBV7-6; D: NA; DNA: TGTGCCAGCAGCTCCAGGGGTTTCGATGGCTACACCTTC; CDR3: CASSSRGFDGYTF
size: NA; J: TRBJ1-5; V: TRBV7-8; D: NA; DNA: TGTGCCAGCAGCTTAGCGGGGGGGGGTAATCAGCCCCAGCATTTT; CDR3: CASSLAGGGNQPQHF
size: NA; J: TRBJ1-6; V: TRBV5-5; D: TRBD1; DNA: TGTGCCAGCAGCTCCGAACCGTGGACTAACAGGGGAAGTTCTCCCCTCCACTTT; CDR3: CASSSEPWTNRGSSPLHF
size: NA; J: TRBJ2-3; V: TRBV5-4; D: NA; DNA: TGTGCCAGCAGCTCTGGGGGGCGGGGGACAGATACGCAGTATTTT; CDR3: CASSSGGRGTDTQYF
size: NA; J: TRBJ2-7; V: TRBV13; D: NA; DNA: TGTGCCAGCAGCTTAGAAGTGTCAGGGCAGTACTTC; CDR3: CASSLEVSGQYF
size: NA; J: TRBJ2-7; V: TRBV11-2; D: NA; DNA: TGTGCCAGCAGCTCCCCGCCGGGGGGCGGGTACGAGCAGTACTTC; CDR3: CASSSPPGGGYEQYF
size: NA; J: TRBJ2-5; V: TRBV5-1; D: TRBD1; DNA: TGCGCCAGCAGCTTACGACAGGGGCTCGGGGAGACCCAGTACTTC; CDR3: CASSLRQGLGETQYF
size: NA; J: TRBJ2-4; V: TRBV27; D: NA; DNA: TGTGCCAGCAGGGACAGTTTCTTAGCCAAAAACATTCAGTACTTC; CDR3: CASRDSFLAKNIQYF
size: few; J: TRBJ1-1; V: TRBV9; D: NA; DNA: TGTGCCAGCAGCGTAGATGGGGGCTTCACTGAAGCTTTCTTT; CDR3: CASSVDGGFTEAFF
size: NA; J: TRBJ1-1; V: TRBV6-1; D: NA; DNA: TGTGCCAGCAGGATAAACAGGGAGACGGGAGCTTTCTTT; CDR3: CASRINRETGAFF
size: NA; J: TRBJ2-1; V: TRBV5-1; D: TRBD2; DNA: TGCGCCAGCAGCTCCTTAGCGGGGGGGGGCAATGAGCAGTTCTTC; CDR3: CASSSLAGGGNEQFF
size: NA; J: TRBJ1-2; V: TRBV5-4; D: NA; DNA: TGTGCCAGCAGCTTAGCTCAGGGATCGCTTGGCTACACCTTC; CDR3: CASSLAQGSLGYTF
size: NA; J: TRBJ2-5; V: TRBV7-9; D: TRBD1; DNA: TGTGCCAGCAGCCGTACAGGGGTCCGTGAGACCCAGTACTTC; CDR3: CASSRTGVRETQYF
size: NA; J: TRBJ2-3; V: TRBV5-6; D: TRBD2; DNA: TGTGCCAGCAGCGGAACTTTGACTAGCGGGTCCACAGATACGCAGTATTTT; CDR3: CASSGTLTSGSTDTQYF
size: NA; J: TRBJ2-3; V: TRBV2; D: TRBD2; DNA: TGTGCCAGCAGTGATTTAATGGGCCTAGCGGAAAACACAGATACGCAGTATTTT; CDR3: CASSDLMGLAENTDTQYF
size: once; J: TRBJ2-3; V: TRBV5-6; D: NA; DNA: TGTGCCAGCAGCCCCCGCGGGGCCAGCACAGATACGCAGTATTTT; CDR3: CASSPRGASTDTQYF
size: NA; J: TRBJ2-7; V: TRBV5-8; D: TRBD1; DNA: TGTGCCAGCAGCTTGGGGGACAGCACCTACGAGCAGTACTTC; CDR3: CASSLGDSTYEQYF
size: NA; J: TRBJ2-4; V: TRBV19; D: TRBD1; DNA: TGTGCCAGTAGTCCGACAGGGGAGCTAGCCAAAAACATTCAGTACTTC; CDR3: CASSPTGELAKNIQYF
size: NA; J: TRBJ2-7; V: TRBV5-1; D: NA; DNA: TGCGCCAGCAGCTTCGGACTGCTGATGTACGAGCAGTACTTC; CDR3: CASSFGLLMYEQYF
size: NA; J: TRBJ2-2; V: TRBV9; D: NA; DNA: TGTGCCAGCAGCGCATCAGGGTTAGCCGGGGAGCTGTTTTTT; CDR3: CASSASGLAGELFF